The count of the clone carrying this T cell receptor beta chain is one. This sample is part of a study of blood T cell repertoires in COVID-19. Study-wide background: Samples representing acute and convalescent COVID-19 were sourced from the United States, Italy and Spain. Nucleic acid was either cDNA or gDNA, and it came from T cells, B-cell-depleted T cells, or PBMCs.

As handled by the study authors: Nucleated cell number was recorded as an estimate derived from reference gene primer amplification. Clones were sequenced by immunoSEQ multiplex PCR, and TCRdb holds only the in-frame ones, with some missing. That table furnishes V, J and clone size, whereas the DNA furnished D and trimming. Of more than 95,000 clones in the sample, almost 80% were seen once. Sequencing used peripheral blood. This TCR was sampled from a human donor in a cohort sampled during active COVID-19.

The CDR3 loop reads CASSQDIGPGDEQYF. For the CDR3, the DNA is TGTGCCAGCAGCCAAGATATCGGGCCAGGGGACGAGCAGTACTTC. This sequence joins TRBV3-1 (or the pseudogene TRBV3-2) and TRBJ2-7; TRBD1 is a possible D gene (6 bases). V was trimmed by 0 bases and J by 5 bases, leaving 14 bases between them. Germline assignment: CDR1 LGHDT and CDR2 YNNKEL (reference sequence). The CDR3 extends over 15 amino acids.